This entry describes one TCR beta chain. The data originate from a study of cytomegalovirus exposure and HLA in healthy donors. It was with 60 Vbeta and 13 Jbeta primers that the PCR ran. Here immunoSEQ multiplex PCR was the method, and the copy in TCRdb shows in-frame clones only, minus some. This sample has about 140,000 clones, with about two thirds found just once. This CDR3 spans 17 amino acids. Germline loops: CDR1 LNHDA, CDR2 SQIVND (reference sequence). The V and J ends lost 5 bases and 0 bases respectively, with 19 bases between them. V and J are TRBV19 and TRBJ1-1, with D perhaps matching TRBD1 (6 bases). Sequenced input: PBMCs. This clonotype was obtained from a woman aged 55 to 70 in good health and CMV-seropositive. CDR3 amino acids: CASSVGTLLGMNTEAFF. In DNA, the CDR3 is TGTGCCAGTAGTGTCGGGACACTCCTAGGCATGAACACTGAAGCTTTCTTT.